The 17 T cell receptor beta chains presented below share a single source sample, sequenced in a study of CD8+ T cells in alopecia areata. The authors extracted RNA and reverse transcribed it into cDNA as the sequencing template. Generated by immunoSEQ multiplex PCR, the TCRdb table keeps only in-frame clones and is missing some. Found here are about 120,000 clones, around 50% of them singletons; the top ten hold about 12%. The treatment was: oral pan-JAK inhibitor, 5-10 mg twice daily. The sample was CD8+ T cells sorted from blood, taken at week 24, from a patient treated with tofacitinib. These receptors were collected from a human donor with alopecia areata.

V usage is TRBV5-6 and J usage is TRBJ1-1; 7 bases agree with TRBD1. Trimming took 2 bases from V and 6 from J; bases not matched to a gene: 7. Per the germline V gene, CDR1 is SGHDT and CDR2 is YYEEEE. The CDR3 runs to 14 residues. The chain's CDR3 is CASSFPRDSSEAFF. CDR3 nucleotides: TGTGCCAGCAGCTTCCCCCGGGACAGCTCTGAAGCTTTCTTT.

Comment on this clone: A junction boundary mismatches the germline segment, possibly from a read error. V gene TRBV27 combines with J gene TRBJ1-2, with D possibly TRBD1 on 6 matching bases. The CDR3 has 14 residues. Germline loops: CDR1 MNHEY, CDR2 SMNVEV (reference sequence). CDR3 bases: TGTACCAGCAGTTTATGGACGGGGGCGGATGGCTACACCTTC. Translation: CTSSLWTGADGYTF.

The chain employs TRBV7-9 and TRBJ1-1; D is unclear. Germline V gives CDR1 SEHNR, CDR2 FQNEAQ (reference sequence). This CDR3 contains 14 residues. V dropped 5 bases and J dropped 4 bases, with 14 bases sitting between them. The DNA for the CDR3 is TGTGCCAGCAGCCCCTATTCCCTAATCACTGAAGCTTTCTTT. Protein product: CASSPYSLITEAFF.

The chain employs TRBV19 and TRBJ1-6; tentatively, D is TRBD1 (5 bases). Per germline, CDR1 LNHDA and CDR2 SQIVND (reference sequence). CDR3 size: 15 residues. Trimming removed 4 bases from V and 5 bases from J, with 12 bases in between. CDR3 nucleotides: TGTGCCAGTAGTACCGGGACGGATGATAATTCACCCCTCCACTTT. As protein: CASSTGTDDNSPLHF.

The chain's CDR3 is CASSLQTGDQPQHF. In DNA, the CDR3 is TGTGCCAGCAGCTTACAGACAGGGGACCAGCCCCAGCATTTT. The J gene is TRBJ1-5, the V gene TRBV5-6; 8 bases agree with TRBD1. Germline values: CDR1 SGHDT, CDR2 YYEEEE. V dropped 2 bases and J dropped 7; count of bases not matched to a gene: 5. There are 14 residues in the CDR3.

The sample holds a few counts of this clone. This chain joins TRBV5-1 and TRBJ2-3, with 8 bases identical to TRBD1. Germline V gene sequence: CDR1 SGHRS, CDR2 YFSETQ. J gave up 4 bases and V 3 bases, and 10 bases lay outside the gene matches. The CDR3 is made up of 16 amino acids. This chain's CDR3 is CASSSQGQGPADTQYF. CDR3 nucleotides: TGCGCCAGCAGCTCCCAAGGACAGGGTCCCGCAGATACGCAGTATTTT.

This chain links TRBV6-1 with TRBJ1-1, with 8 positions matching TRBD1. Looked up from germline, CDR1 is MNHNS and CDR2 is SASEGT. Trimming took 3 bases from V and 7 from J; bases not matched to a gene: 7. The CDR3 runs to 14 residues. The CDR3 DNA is TGTGCCAGCAGTGATTTGGACAGGGAAAATGAAGCTTTCTTT. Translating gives CASSDLDRENEAFF.

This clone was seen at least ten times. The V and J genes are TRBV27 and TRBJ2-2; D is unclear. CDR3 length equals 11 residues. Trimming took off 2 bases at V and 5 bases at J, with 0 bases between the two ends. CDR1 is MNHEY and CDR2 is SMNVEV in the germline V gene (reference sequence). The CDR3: CASSLTGELFF. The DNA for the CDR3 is TGTGCCAGCAGTTTAACCGGGGAGCTGTTTTTT.

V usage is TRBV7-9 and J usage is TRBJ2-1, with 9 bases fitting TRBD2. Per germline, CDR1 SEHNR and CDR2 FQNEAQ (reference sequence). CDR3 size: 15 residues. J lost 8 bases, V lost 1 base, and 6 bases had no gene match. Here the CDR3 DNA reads TGTGCCAGCAGCTTAGTGGCGGGGGGGCTCGATGAGCAGTTCTTC. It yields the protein CASSLVAGGLDEQFF. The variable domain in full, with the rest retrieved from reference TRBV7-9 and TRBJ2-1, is DTGVSQNPRHKITKRGQNVTFRCDPISEHNRLYWYRQTLGQGPEFLTYFQNEAQLEKSRLLSDRFSAERPKGSFSTLEIQRTEQGDSAMYLCASSLVAGGLDEQFFGPGTRLTVL.

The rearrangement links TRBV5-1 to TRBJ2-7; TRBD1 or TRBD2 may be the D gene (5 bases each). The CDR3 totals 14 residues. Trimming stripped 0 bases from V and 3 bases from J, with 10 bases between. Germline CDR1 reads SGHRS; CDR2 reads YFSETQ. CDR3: CASSLEWGNYEQYF. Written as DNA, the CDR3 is TGCGCCAGCAGCTTGGAGTGGGGGAACTACGAGCAGTACTTC.

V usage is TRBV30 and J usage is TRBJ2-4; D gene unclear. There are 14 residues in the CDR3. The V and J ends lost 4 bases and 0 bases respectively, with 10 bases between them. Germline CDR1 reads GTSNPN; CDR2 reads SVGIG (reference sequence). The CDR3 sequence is CAWNTASAKNIQYF. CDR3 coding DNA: TGTGCCTGGAATACAGCCTCAGCCAAAAACATTCAGTACTTC.

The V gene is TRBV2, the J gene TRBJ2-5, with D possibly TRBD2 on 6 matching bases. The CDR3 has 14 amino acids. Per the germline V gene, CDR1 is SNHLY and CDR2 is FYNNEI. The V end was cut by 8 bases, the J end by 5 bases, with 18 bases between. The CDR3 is CASLGTEHGETQYF. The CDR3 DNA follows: TGTGCCAGCCTAGGGACTGAGCACGGCGAGACCCAGTACTTC.

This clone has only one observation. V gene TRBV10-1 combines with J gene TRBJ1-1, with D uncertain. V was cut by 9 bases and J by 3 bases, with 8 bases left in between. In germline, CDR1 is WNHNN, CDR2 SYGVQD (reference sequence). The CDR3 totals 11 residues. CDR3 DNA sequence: TGCGCCAGGGTGGAGGACACTGAAGCTTTCTTT. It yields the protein CARVEDTEAFF.

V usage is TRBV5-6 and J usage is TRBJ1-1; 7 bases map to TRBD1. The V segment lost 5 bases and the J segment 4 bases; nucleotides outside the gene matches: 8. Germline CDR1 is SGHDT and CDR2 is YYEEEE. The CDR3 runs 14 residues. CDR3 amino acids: CASSHGTAVTEAFF. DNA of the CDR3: TGTGCCAGCAGTCACGGGACAGCGGTCACTGAAGCTTTCTTT.

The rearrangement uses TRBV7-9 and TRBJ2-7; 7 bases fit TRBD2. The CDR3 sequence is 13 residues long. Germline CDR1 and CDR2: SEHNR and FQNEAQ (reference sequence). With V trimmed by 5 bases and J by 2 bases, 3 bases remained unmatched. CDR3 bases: TGTGCCAGCAGCCAGCGGGATACCTACGAGCAGTACTTC. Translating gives CASSQRDTYEQYF.

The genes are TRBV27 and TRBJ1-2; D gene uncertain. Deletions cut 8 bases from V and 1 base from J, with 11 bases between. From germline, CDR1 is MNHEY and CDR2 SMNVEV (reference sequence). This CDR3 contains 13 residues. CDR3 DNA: TGTGCCAGCCTAAACCCCCTTAACTATGGCTACACCTTC. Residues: CASLNPLNYGYTF.

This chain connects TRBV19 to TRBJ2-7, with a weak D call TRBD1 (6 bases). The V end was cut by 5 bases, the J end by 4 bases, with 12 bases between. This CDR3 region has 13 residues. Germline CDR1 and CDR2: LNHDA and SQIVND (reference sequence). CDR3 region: CASSPGTLYEQYF. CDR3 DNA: TGTGCCAGTAGTCCAGGGACACTTTACGAGCAGTACTTC.